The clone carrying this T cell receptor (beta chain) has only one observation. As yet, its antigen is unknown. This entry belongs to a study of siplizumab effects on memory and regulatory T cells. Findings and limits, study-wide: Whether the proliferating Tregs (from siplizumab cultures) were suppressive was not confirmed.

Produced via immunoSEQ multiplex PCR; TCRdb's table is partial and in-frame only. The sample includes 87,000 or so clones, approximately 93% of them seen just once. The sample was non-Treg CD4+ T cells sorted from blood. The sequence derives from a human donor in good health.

This CDR3 is CASSEYSRGITEAFF. CDR3 bases: TGTGCCAGCAGTGAATATTCCAGGGGTATCACTGAAGCTTTCTTT. This chain joins TRBV6-1 and TRBJ1-1, with D possibly being TRBD1 (6 bases). CDR1 and CDR2 (germline): MNHNS, SASEGT. This CDR3 contains 15 residues. Trimming pared 2 bases from V and 4 bases from J, leaving 14 bases between.